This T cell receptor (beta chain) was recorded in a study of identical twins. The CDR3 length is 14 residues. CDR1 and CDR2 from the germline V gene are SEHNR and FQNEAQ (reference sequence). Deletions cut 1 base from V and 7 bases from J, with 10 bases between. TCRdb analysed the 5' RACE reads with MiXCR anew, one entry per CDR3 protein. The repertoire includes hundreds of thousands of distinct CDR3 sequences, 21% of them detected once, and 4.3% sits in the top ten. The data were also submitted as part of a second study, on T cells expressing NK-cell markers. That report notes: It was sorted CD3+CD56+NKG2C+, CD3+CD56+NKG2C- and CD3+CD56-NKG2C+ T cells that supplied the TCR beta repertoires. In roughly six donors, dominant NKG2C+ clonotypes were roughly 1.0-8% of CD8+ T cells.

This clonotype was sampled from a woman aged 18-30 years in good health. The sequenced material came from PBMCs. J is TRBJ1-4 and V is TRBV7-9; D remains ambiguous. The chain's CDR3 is CASSLGRLGEKLFF. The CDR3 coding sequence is TGTGCCAGCAGCTTAGGCCGGCTTGGTGAAAAACTGTTTTTT.